These 22 T cell receptor beta chains originate from one sample sequenced in a study of T cells in Graves' hyperthyroidism and ophthalmopathy. The CDR3 regions of TCR beta were amplified from RNA transcripts. HTBI primers were employed in a first-round RT-PCR of the TCR CDR3. TCRdb re-analysed the multiplex PCR reads in MiXCR, keeping a single row per CDR3 protein. The sample has hundreds of thousands of distinct CDR3 sequences; 20% to 25% are singletons. The source material was blood. The receptors shown here come from a man aged 25 to 45 with Graves' ophthalmopathy.

The rearrangement joins TRBV2 to TRBJ2-1; TRBD1 might be the D (5 bases). The germline V gene has CDR1 SNHLY and CDR2 FYNNEI. CDR3 size: 12 residues. V lost 5 bases and J lost 7, with 9 bases in between. The CDR3 DNA reads TGTGCCAGCAGTCAAGGGGATAATGAGCAGTTCTTC. Translation gives CASSQGDNEQFF.

In regard to this clonotype: A single base separates this from a much larger clone, so it may be a read error. This rearrangement joins TRBV18 to TRBJ2-5; 9 bases line up with TRBD2. CDR1 and CDR2 from the germline V gene are KGHSH and LQKENI. The CDR3 consists of 15 residues. CDR3 sequence: CATSPGTSSSETQYF. The CDR3 coding sequence is TGTGCCACCTCACCAGGGACTAGCTCTTCGGAGACCCAGTACTTC.

Notes on this clonotype: This may come from a read error, since a much larger clone is one base off. V and J are TRBV12-3 or TRBV12-4 and TRBJ2-1; D is perhaps TRBD2 (7 bases). CDR3 size: 16 residues. V shed 7 bases and J shed 0 bases, with 16 bases lying between them. The CDR3 DNA follows: TGTGCCAGCAACCTAGGGGGGAGGGGCTCCTACAATGAGCAGTTCTTC. Its protein is CASNLGGRGSYNEQFF.

This sequence joins TRBV7-2 and TRBJ2-7; 9 nucleotides line up with TRBD2. J was trimmed by 5 bases and V by 0 bases; bases with no gene match: 2. CDR3 size: 14 residues. The germline CDR1 and CDR2 sequences are SGHTA and FQGNSA. CDR3 nucleotides: TGTGCCAGCAGCTTAGCTAGCGGGAGTCACGAGCAGTACTTC. This codes for CASSLASGSHEQYF.

There are a few counts of this clonotype. The rearrangement links TRBV7-9 to TRBJ2-1; the D is unclear. The ends were cut back, 2 bases at V and 13 bases at J, with 9 bases in the middle. This CDR3 has 11 amino acids. Germline V CDR1 and CDR2: SEHNR, FQNEAQ (reference sequence). The CDR3 spells CASSLRGAQFF. CDR3 bases: TGTGCCAGCAGCTTACGAGGTGCCCAGTTCTTC.

This clonotype was observed a few times. The chain combines TRBV6-6 with TRBJ2-7; the D is unclear. In germline, CDR1 is MNHNY, CDR2 SVGAGI (reference sequence). This CDR3 is built from 13 residues. V was clipped by 3 bases and J by 3 bases, with 9 bases between them. CDR3 protein: CASSYSAYYEQYF. For the CDR3, the DNA is TGTGCCAGCAGTTATTCGGCTTACTACGAGCAGTACTTC.

The chain carries TRBV7-9 and TRBJ1-2, with D hard to call. Germline V gene lookup returns CDR1 SEHNR and CDR2 FQNEAQ (reference sequence). This CDR3 has 14 amino acids. Trimming took 8 bases from V and 0 from J, leaving 13 bases between them. The chain's CDR3 is CASSDWSSNYGYTF. CDR3 DNA sequence: TGTGCCAGCTCTGATTGGTCATCTAACTATGGCTACACCTTC.

The chain couples TRBV5-1 to TRBJ2-2, with D perhaps matching TRBD1 (6 bases). The CDR3 covers 16 residues. The V gene's germline CDR1 is SGHRS and CDR2 YFSETQ. V was pared by 2 bases and J by 0 bases, with 11 bases between. DNA for the CDR3: TGCGCCAGCAGCTTAACCGGGACACCGAACACCGGGGAGCTGTTTTTT. It encodes CASSLTGTPNTGELFF.

V is TRBV6-1 and J is TRBJ1-5; no definite D call. The CDR3 length is 12 residues. CDR1 and CDR2 from the germline V gene are MNHNS and SASEGT. Trimming took off 2 bases at V and 5 bases at J, with 4 bases between the two ends. The CDR3 nucleotides read TGTGCCAGCAGTGAATTAGATCAGCCCCAGCATTTT. This sequence encodes CASSELDQPQHF.

This clonotype came up many times. The V and J genes are TRBV28 and TRBJ2-1; 8 bases align to TRBD2. The germline CDR1 and CDR2 sequences are MDHEN and SYDVKM. The CDR3 sequence is 16 residues long. With V trimmed by 2 bases and J by 2 bases, 5 bases remained unmatched. The CDR3 sequence: CASSLAAGGTYNEQFF. The CDR3 DNA follows: TGTGCCAGCAGTTTAGCCGCGGGAGGCACCTACAATGAGCAGTTCTTC.

The chain couples TRBV5-1 to TRBJ2-4; D perhaps matches TRBD2 (5 bases). The CDR3 is 15 amino acids. The V end was cut by 4 bases, the J end by 1 base, with 12 bases between. Germline V CDR1 and CDR2: SGHRS, YFSETQ. CDR3 sequence: CASSDWGAAKNIQYF. Written as DNA, the CDR3 is TGCGCCAGCAGCGACTGGGGAGCGGCCAAAAACATTCAGTACTTC.

The chain joins TRBV4-1 to TRBJ2-1; 7 bases match TRBD2. Germline trimming cut 2 bases from V and 5 bases from J; bases unmatched to any gene: 21. Germline loops: CDR1 MGHRA, CDR2 YSYEKL. The CDR3 totals 20 residues. CDR3 protein: CASSQNSPFVAGHFHNEQFF. DNA for the CDR3: TGCGCCAGCAGCCAAAACTCCCCCTTCGTAGCGGGTCATTTCCACAATGAGCAGTTCTTC.

A few counts support this clonotype. The chain links TRBV27 to TRBJ1-1; maybe TRBD1 (6 bases). Trimming removed 3 bases from V and 8 bases from J, with 16 bases in between. Germline CDR1 reads MNHEY; CDR2 reads SMNVEV (reference sequence). The CDR3 runs to 14 residues. CDR3 loop: CASSFSTRGTEAFF. CDR3 in DNA: TGTGCCAGCAGTTTCTCAACGAGGGGGACAGAAGCTTTCTTT.

The V gene is TRBV27, the J gene TRBJ2-1; TRBD1 or TRBD2 may be the D gene (5 bases each). The V end was cut by 4 bases, the J end by 6 bases, with 19 bases between. Germline loops: CDR1 MNHEY, CDR2 SMNVEV (reference sequence). The CDR3 covers 16 residues. In DNA, the CDR3 is TGTGCCAGCAGTTCCCGGGACCCGCCGAAATTCAATGAGCAGTTCTTC. It codes for CASSSRDPPKFNEQFF.

In this sample, this clonotype turned up a few times. The rearrangement uses TRBV24-1 and TRBJ2-3; D may be TRBD2 (5 bases). Trimming took 1 base from V and 0 from J, leaving 7 bases between them. There are 15 residues in the CDR3. CDR1 is KGHDR and CDR2 is SFDVKD in the germline V gene. CDR3: CATSDFGGSTDTQYF. For the CDR3, the DNA is TGTGCCACCAGTGATTTCGGCGGGAGCACAGATACGCAGTATTTT.

This clonotype was found many times. This sequence joins TRBV2 and TRBJ2-2, with a tentative D call TRBD2 (6 bases). The germline gives CDR1 SNHLY, CDR2 FYNNEI. V shed 6 bases and J shed 6 bases, with 14 bases lying between them. The CDR3 is made up of 14 amino acids. This chain's CDR3 is CASRRDSTSGELFF. The CDR3 nucleotides are TGTGCCAGCAGAAGGGACTCAACCTCCGGGGAGCTGTTTTTT.

This clonotype was detected only a few times. Possible read error: a much larger clone is one base away. The J gene is TRBJ2-5, the V gene TRBV11-2; tentative D call: TRBD1 (5 bases). The CDR3 is 12 residues long. Germline lookup yields CDR1 SGHAT and CDR2 FQNNGV. The DNA of the CDR3 is TGTGCCAGCAGATTAGGGGCGGAGACCCAGTACTTC. It codes for CASRLGAETQYF. The entire variable domain, with the rest obtained from reference TRBV11-2 and TRBJ2-5, is as follows: EAGVAQSPRYKIIEKRQSVAFWCNPISGHATLYWYQQILGQGPKLLIQFQNNGVVDDSQLPKDRFSAERLKGVDSTLKIQPAKLEDSAVYLCASRLGAETQYFGPGTRLLVL.

This clonotype was detected a few times. The rearrangement uses TRBV19 and TRBJ1-1; D is perhaps TRBD1 (6 bases). Germline V gene sequence: CDR1 LNHDA, CDR2 SQIVND (reference sequence). V was shortened by 6 bases and J by 7 bases, with 15 bases between the two germline ends. This CDR3 has 13 residues. The CDR3 sequence: CASSQGQYSEAFF. DNA for the CDR3: TGTGCCAGTAGCCAAGGACAGTATAGTGAAGCTTTCTTT.

V usage is TRBV7-8 and J usage is TRBJ2-5, with TRBD1 matching over 7 bases. Germline trimming cut 0 bases from V and 2 bases from J; bases unmatched to any gene: 6. The CDR3 is 16 residues long. Germline V gene data show CDR1 as SGHVS and CDR2 as FQNEAQ. The chain's CDR3 is CASSLAGRQGQETQYF. In DNA form, the CDR3 reads TGTGCCAGCAGCTTAGCGGGGAGACAGGGTCAAGAGACCCAGTACTTC.

This clonotype has more than one count but fewer than ten. The genes are TRBV28 and TRBJ2-2; 8 nucleotides agree with TRBD1. The germline V gene encodes CDR1 MDHEN and CDR2 SYDVKM. The ends lost 4 bases at V and 2 bases at J; junction bases unmatched: 6. The CDR3 contains 16 residues. CDR3 bases: TGTGCCAGCAGTTATACCGGGACAGGAAACACCGGGGAGCTGTTTTTT. Translating gives CASSYTGTGNTGELFF. The full variable domain, completed using reference TRBV28 and TRBJ2-2, is DVKVTQSSRYLVKRTGEKVFLECVQDMDHENMFWYRQDPGLGLRLIYFSYDVKMKEKGDIPEGYSVSREKKERFSLILESASTNQTSMYLCASSYTGTGNTGELFFGEGSRLTVL.

In this sample, this clonotype turned up many times. V gene TRBV11-2 combines with J gene TRBJ2-3, with TRBD2 identical over 8 bases. CDR3 size: 17 residues. The V gene end was trimmed by 1 base and the J gene end by 3 bases; junction bases not matched to a gene: 9. The germline CDR1 and CDR2 sequences are SGHAT and FQNNGV. The CDR3 here is CASSLGLLAEGTDTQYF. The CDR3 coding sequence is TGTGCCAGCAGCTTAGGTCTACTAGCGGAGGGAACAGATACGCAGTATTTT.

This clonotype was seen only a few times. This chain links TRBV9 with TRBJ1-2, with TRBD1 as a possible D gene (6 bases). The V end was cut by 0 bases, the J end by 10 bases, with 7 bases between. CDR1 is SGDLS and CDR2 is YYNGEE in the germline V gene. The CDR3 runs 11 residues. The CDR3 nucleotides are TGTGCCAGCAGCGTAGGACAGGACTACACCTTC. Translated: CASSVGQDYTF. The complete variable domain, with remaining parts taken from reference TRBV9 and TRBJ1-2, reads DSGVTQTPKHLITATGQRVTLRCSPRSGDLSVYWYQQSLDQGLQFLIQYYNGEERAKGNILERFSAQQFPDLHSELNLSSLELGDSALYFCASSVGQDYTFGSGTRLTVV.